Below, 9 T cell receptor beta chains from the same sample are listed, as sequenced in a study of T cells in Graves' hyperthyroidism and ophthalmopathy (dated by TCRdb to the late 2010s). The library was produced with multiplex PCR. Sequencing used an Illumina HiSeq 2000. Amplification of TCR beta CDR3 regions was carried out from RNA transcripts. A first-round RT-PCR of the TCR CDR3 used the HTBI primer set with the Qiagen OneStep RT-PCR kit. TCRdb reran the public reads through fastp at Q25 and MiXCR, keeping productive beta chains. Rows merge per CDR3 protein into single entries with the most common DNA and genes. This sample has about 500,000 distinct CDR3 sequences in its table, and around 16% of those were observed once. The ten largest make up around 32% of the sample. The sequenced material came from blood. The receptors were sampled from a woman aged 30 to 39 with Graves' ophthalmopathy.

The DNA of the CDR3 is TGTGCCAGTAGTATTCTCAGTAAGGGACCGCCGAACACTGAAGCTTTCTTT. Encoded protein: CASSILSKGPPNTEAFF. The V call is TRBV19, the J call TRBJ1-1; D might be TRBD1 (5 bases). CDR1 and CDR2 from the germline V gene are LNHDA and SQIVND (reference sequence). Trimming pared 3 bases from V and 1 base from J, leaving 18 bases between. The CDR3 has 17 residues.

This sequence joins TRBV6-2 or TRBV6-3 and TRBJ2-3; D possibly corresponds to TRBD2 (6 bases). Trimming left V 1 base short and J 6 bases short, with 17 bases between. Germline CDR1 MNHEY, CDR2 SVGEGT. This CDR3 comprises 16 residues. CDR3: CASSYWTGAGQDTQYF. CDR3 nucleotides: TGTGCCAGCAGTTACTGGACGGGAGCCGGCCAGGATACGCAGTATTTT.

There are many counts of this clonotype. V gene TRBV2 combines with J gene TRBJ2-4; D possibly uses TRBD1 or TRBD2 (6 bases each). The CDR3 contains 16 residues. V was shortened by 2 bases and J by 0 bases, with 11 bases between the two germline ends. Per the germline V gene, CDR1 is SNHLY and CDR2 is FYNNEI. CDR3 coding DNA: TGTGCCAGCAGTGAAAGGGGGGCCTTAGCCAAAAACATTCAGTACTTC. This encodes CASSERGALAKNIQYF.

As concerns this clonotype: One junction end disagrees with the germline gene, perhaps due to a read error. V is TRBV5-8 and J is TRBJ1-3; D uncertain. Germline V lookup: CDR1 SGHTS, CDR2 YDEGEE. The CDR3 has 16 amino acids. The CDR3 spells CASSLSPNPSGNAIYF. The CDR3 DNA reads TGTGCCAGCAGCTTGTCACCAAACCCCTCTGGAAACGCCATATATTTT.

This chain connects TRBV4-2 to TRBJ2-1; 7 bases match TRBD2. The J call could be wrong; TRBJ2-7 is a better fit for the DNA end. The CDR3 loop spans 15 amino acids. Germline CDR1 reads LGHNA; CDR2 reads YNFKEQ. CDR3 DNA: TGTGCCAGCAGCCAAGTTCAAGCGGGACGCAATGAGCAGTACTTC. It encodes CASSQVQAGRNEQYF.

This clonotype was seen repeatedly, ten times or more. CDR3 sequence reads: CATGKRPGDNEQFF. CDR3 nucleotide sequence: TGTGCCACTGGAAAGAGGCCGGGGGACAATGAGCAGTTCTTC. The chain carries TRBV2 and TRBJ2-1, with D tentatively TRBD2 (6 bases). The CDR3 is made up of 14 amino acids. The V and J ends lost 10 bases and 5 bases respectively, with 18 bases between them. The V gene's germline CDR1 is SNHLY and CDR2 FYNNEI.

This clonotype was recorded at least ten times. This chain links TRBV12-3 or TRBV12-4 with TRBJ2-1, with 9 bases aligning to TRBD2. This CDR3 has 15 residues. Trimming took 8 bases from V and 4 from J; bases not matched to a gene: 9. The chain's CDR3 is CASSWRLAGYNEQFF. CDR3 in DNA: TGTGCCAGCTCTTGGAGGCTAGCGGGGTACAATGAGCAGTTCTTC.

This clonotype turned up a few times. The chain combines TRBV20-1 with TRBJ2-1; 8 positions agree with TRBD1. The germline V gene encodes CDR1 DFQATT and CDR2 SNEGSKA (reference sequence). V lost 1 base to trimming and J lost 5 bases; unmatched junction nucleotides: 4. The CDR3 consists of 14 residues. CDR3 sequence reads: CSARGQGYDNEQFF. The CDR3 nucleotides are TGCAGTGCTAGAGGACAGGGGTACGACAATGAGCAGTTCTTC.

This clonotype was recorded many times. The V gene is TRBV2, the J gene TRBJ1-2, with unresolved D. V was shortened by 1 base and J by 4 bases, with 13 bases between the two germline ends. Germline V gene data show CDR1 as SNHLY and CDR2 as FYNNEI. The CDR3 sequence is 15 residues long. The CDR3 region has the DNA TGTGCCAGCAGTGAAGACAATGGCTTCAGCTATGGCTACACCTTC. This gives the protein CASSEDNGFSYGYTF. Together with reference TRBV2 and TRBJ1-2, the CDR3 gives the full variable domain: EPEVTQTPSHQVTQMGQEVILRCVPISNHLYFYWYRQILGQKVEFLVSFYNNEISEKSEIFDDQFSVERPDGSNFTLKIRSTKLEDSAMYFCASSEDNGFSYGYTFGSGTRLTVV.